One sample yielded the 20 T cell receptor beta chains listed below, sequenced in a study of CD8+CD57+ T cells in acquired aplastic anemia. For CDR3 and TCR beta VDJ profiling, genomic DNA was the template used. From the reads, TCRdb called clonotypes with MiXCR, one entry per CDR3 protein. The table has 250,000 to 350,000 distinct CDR3 sequences, around 60% seen once. Material for sequencing was sorted CD4+, CD8+, or CD8+CD57+ T cells (not recorded which) from PBMCs. These receptors were collected from a human donor with severe aplastic anemia or a healthy control (not recorded which).

There are many counts of this clonotype. The chain is built from TRBV18 and TRBJ2-5, with D unclear. Germline-derived CDR1 and CDR2 are KGHSH and LQKENI. The CDR3 spans 12 residues. The ends were cut back, 4 bases at V and 3 bases at J, with 6 bases in the middle. For the CDR3, the DNA is TGTGCCAGCTCACTCGAGGAAGAGACCCAGTACTTC. Encoded protein: CASSLEEETQYF.

In the case of this clonotype: The junction and the germline gene differ at one end; a read error may be behind it. The V gene is TRBV30, the J gene TRBJ1-6; weak D call: TRBD1 (5 bases). Germline assignment: CDR1 GTSNPN and CDR2 SVGIG (reference sequence). The CDR3 spans 17 residues. CDR3 in amino acids: CAWSGRDGSSHNSPLHF. The CDR3 DNA reads TGTGCCTGGAGTGGCCGGGACGGAAGCTCCCATAATTCACCCCTCCACTTT.

V and J are TRBV20-1 and TRBJ1-2, with unresolved D. Germline loops: CDR1 DFQATT, CDR2 SNEGSKA (reference sequence). V was trimmed by 6 bases and J by 0 bases, leaving 17 bases between them. The CDR3 totals 15 residues. CDR3 in amino acids: CSARRVGSANYGYTF. CDR3 nucleotides: TGCAGTGCCCGAAGGGTGGGCTCAGCTAACTATGGCTACACCTTC.

V and J are TRBV29-1 and TRBJ1-2; tentatively, D is TRBD1 (6 bases). V was trimmed by 4 bases and J by 1 base, leaving 13 bases between them. From germline, CDR1 is SQVTM and CDR2 ANQGSEA. The CDR3 runs to 14 residues. The CDR3 here is CSVVEGHHNYGYTF. In DNA form, the CDR3 reads TGCAGCGTTGTAGAGGGACACCATAACTATGGCTACACCTTC.

Worth noting for this clonotype: The junction does not match germline at one end; this may be a read error. The chain carries TRBV20-1 and TRBJ2-7; 10 bases agree with TRBD2. The CDR3 runs to 13 residues. The germline V gene has CDR1 DFQATT and CDR2 SNEGSKA (reference sequence). This chain's CDR3 is CSARTGTSVIVNF. The CDR3 bases are TGCAGTGCTCGGACCGGGACTAGCGTTATCGTGAACTTC.

The chain couples TRBV6-4 to TRBJ2-3; 10 bases map to TRBD2. Germline V lookup: CDR1 MRHNA, CDR2 SNTAGT. With 6 bases clipped from V and 4 bases from J, the junction kept 10 bases outside the gene matches. CDR3 length equals 16 residues. CDR3 coding DNA: TGTGCCAGCAGCGAGACAGCGGGGGGGAGGGCAGATACGCAGTATTTT. This gives the protein CASSETAGGRADTQYF.

The CDR3 spells CASSELRDTQYF. Written as DNA, the CDR3 is TGTGCCAGCAGTGAATTGAGGGATACGCAGTATTTT. V gene TRBV2 combines with J gene TRBJ2-3, with no clear D. Germline V gene lookup returns CDR1 SNHLY and CDR2 FYNNEI. Trimming removed 2 bases from V and 6 bases from J, with 6 bases in between. CDR3 length: 12 residues. Complete variable domain (other parts from reference TRBV2 and TRBJ2-3): EPEVTQTPSHQVTQMGQEVILRCVPISNHLYFYWYRQILGQKVEFLVSFYNNEISEKSEIFDDQFSVERPDGSNFTLKIRSTKLEDSAMYFCASSELRDTQYFGPGTRLTVL.

There are many counts of this clonotype. The chain joins TRBV7-2 to TRBJ1-1; D perhaps matches TRBD1 (6 bases). Trimming removed 5 bases at V and 3 bases at J, with 13 bases between. From germline, CDR1 is SGHTA and CDR2 FQGNSA. CDR3 length: 14 amino acids. DNA for the CDR3: TGTGCCAGCAGCCTCACAGGGCTCTACACTGAAGCTTTCTTT. It is translated as CASSLTGLYTEAFF.

This clonotype appeared a few times. At one of its ends the junction is not consistent with the germline gene, which may arise from a read error. J is TRBJ2-5 and V is TRBV19; D remains unclear. The CDR3 extends over 13 amino acids. Germline loops: CDR1 LNHDA, CDR2 SQIVND (reference sequence). The CDR3 reads CASSGRNQETQYF. CDR3 in DNA: TGTGCCAGTAGTGGACGGAACCAGGAGACCCAGTACTTC. The full variable domain, with the rest looked up from reference TRBV19 and TRBJ2-5, is DGGITQSPKYLFRKEGQNVTLSCEQNLNHDAMYWYRQDPGQGLRLIYYSQIVNDFQKGDIAEGYSVSREKKESFPLTVTSAQKNPTAFYLCASSGRNQETQYFGPGTRLLVL.

The rearrangement joins TRBV7-9 to TRBJ1-3; 9 bases map to TRBD1. The germline V gene has CDR1 SEHNR and CDR2 FQNEAQ (reference sequence). V dropped 5 bases and J dropped 4; count of bases not matched to a gene: 9. This CDR3 is 16 amino acids long. CDR3 sequence reads: CASSLMGTGLGNTIYF. CDR3 in DNA: TGTGCCAGCAGCCTAATGGGGACAGGGTTGGGAAACACCATATATTTT.

For this clonotype: The junction and the germline gene differ at one end; a read error may be behind it. The V gene is TRBV7-9, the J gene TRBJ1-1; 9 positions agree with TRBD1. The CDR3 covers 12 residues. Germline-derived CDR1 and CDR2 are SEHNR and FQNEAQ (reference sequence). CDR3 sequence reads: CASSLIGTGPHF. CDR3 nucleotide sequence: TGTGCCAGCAGTTTAATTGGGACAGGGCCGCACTTT.

Details on this clonotype: Given a much more abundant clone one base away, this may be a read error. This chain joins TRBV30 and TRBJ2-1; no reliable D call. This CDR3 comprises 11 residues. CDR1 and CDR2 from the germline V gene are GTSNPN and SVGIG (reference sequence). The CDR3 nucleotides read TGTGCCTGGAGTGTACAACTTGAGCAGCTCTTC. This translates into CAWSVQLEQLF.

A few counts support this clonotype. J is TRBJ2-1 and V is TRBV29-1; D may be TRBD1 (6 bases). There are 14 residues in the CDR3. Germline V gene lookup returns CDR1 SQVTM and CDR2 ANQGSEA. Trimming took off 5 bases at V and 1 base at J, with 12 bases between the two ends. CDR3: CSVRNRVSYNEQFF. The CDR3 nucleotides are TGCAGCGTTCGAAACAGGGTATCCTACAATGAGCAGTTCTTC.

The table lists this clonotype with many counts. This rearrangement joins TRBV6-5 to TRBJ2-3; 13 bases align to TRBD2. Trimming cost V 0 bases and J 4 bases; bases outside gene matches: 4. The CDR3 has 17 amino acids. Germline V lookup: CDR1 MNHEY, CDR2 SVGAGI. The CDR3 here is CASSYSRTSGGADTQYF. The CDR3 DNA reads as TGTGCCAGCAGTTACTCCAGGACTAGCGGGGGAGCAGATACGCAGTATTTT.

Notes on this clonotype: Given the absence of the conserved phenylalanine or tryptophan at the CDR3 end, a read error is likely. The CDR3 spells CASSKGIEQYL. The DNA for the CDR3 is TGTGCCAGCAGCAAGGGGATCGAGCAGTACCTC. The chain employs TRBV7-8 and TRBJ2-7; D might be TRBD1 (5 bases). The CDR3 is 11 amino acids. Trimming left V 5 bases short and J 6 bases short, with 8 bases between. Germline CDR1 and CDR2: SGHVS and FQNEAQ.

This rearrangement joins TRBV2 to TRBJ2-1, with D tentatively TRBD1 or TRBD2 (5 bases each). V was trimmed by 1 base and J by 6 bases, leaving 10 bases between them. Per germline, CDR1 SNHLY and CDR2 FYNNEI. The CDR3 has 14 residues. The chain's CDR3 is CASSEGQGANEQFF. The CDR3 DNA is TGTGCCAGCAGTGAAGGTCAGGGAGCCAATGAGCAGTTCTTC.

This chain joins TRBV7-2 and TRBJ2-2, with D possibly called TRBD1 or TRBD2 (6 bases each). The CDR3 covers 16 residues. The V end was cut by 1 base, the J end by 0 bases, with 9 bases between. Germline-derived CDR1 and CDR2 are SGHTA and FQGNSA. As DNA, the CDR3 is TGTGCCAGCAGCTTAGAGGGGGGAACGAACACCGGGGAGCTGTTTTTT. It is translated as CASSLEGGTNTGELFF.

CDR3 in amino acids: CASSPRRDSYNEQFF. The CDR3 bases are TGTGCCAGCAGCCCCCGGAGGGATTCGTACAATGAGCAGTTCTTC. The chain recombines TRBV7-8 with TRBJ2-1, with D possibly being TRBD2 (6 bases). The CDR3 totals 15 residues. The V end was cut by 5 bases, the J end by 4 bases, with 15 bases between. Germline CDR1 is SGHVS and CDR2 is FQNEAQ.

The chain joins TRBV2 to TRBJ2-3, with 13 bases identical to TRBD2. The CDR3 loop spans 18 amino acids. V lost 4 bases, J lost 2 bases, and 9 bases stayed unmatched. Looked up from germline, CDR1 is SNHLY and CDR2 is FYNNEI. The CDR3 region has the DNA TGTGCCAGCAGTGCAAATGAGACTAGCGGGGGGACCACAGATACGCAGTATTTT. This translates into CASSANETSGGTTDTQYF.

V usage is TRBV5-1 and J usage is TRBJ2-5, with D tentatively TRBD1 (5 bases). This CDR3 is 14 amino acids long. Trimming left V 0 bases short and J 6 bases short, with 12 bases between. Per the germline V gene, CDR1 is SGHRS and CDR2 is YFSETQ. CDR3 region: CASSLGQQRQTQYF. The CDR3 DNA follows: TGCGCCAGCAGCTTGGGACAGCAGAGACAGACCCAGTACTTC.